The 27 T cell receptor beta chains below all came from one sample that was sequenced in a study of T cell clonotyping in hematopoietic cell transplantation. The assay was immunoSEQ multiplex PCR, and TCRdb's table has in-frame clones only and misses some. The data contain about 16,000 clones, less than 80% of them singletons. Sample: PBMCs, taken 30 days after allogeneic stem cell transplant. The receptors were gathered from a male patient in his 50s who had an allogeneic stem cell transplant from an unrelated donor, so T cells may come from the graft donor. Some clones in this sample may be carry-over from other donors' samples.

The CDR3 bases are TGTGCCAGCAGCGGCTGGGGGGCGGACGATACGCAGTATTTT. Translation: CASSGWGADDTQYF. This chain joins TRBV13 and TRBJ2-3; D might be TRBD1 or TRBD2, each matching 6 bases. Per the germline V gene, CDR1 is PRHDT and CDR2 is FYEKMQ (reference sequence). Trimming stripped 5 bases from V and 6 bases from J, with 15 bases between. The CDR3 spans 14 residues.

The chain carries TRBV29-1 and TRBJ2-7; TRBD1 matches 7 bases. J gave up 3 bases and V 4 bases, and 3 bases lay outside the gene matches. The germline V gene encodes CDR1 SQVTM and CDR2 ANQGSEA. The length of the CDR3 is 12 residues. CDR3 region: CSVGQGDYEQYF. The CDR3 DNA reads TGCAGCGTTGGACAGGGAGACTACGAGCAGTACTTC.

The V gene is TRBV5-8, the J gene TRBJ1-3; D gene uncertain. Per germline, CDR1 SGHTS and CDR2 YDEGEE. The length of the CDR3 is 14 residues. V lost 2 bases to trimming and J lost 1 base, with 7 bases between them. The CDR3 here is CASSFGASGNTIYF. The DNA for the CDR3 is TGTGCCAGCAGCTTCGGAGCTTCTGGAAACACCATATATTTT.

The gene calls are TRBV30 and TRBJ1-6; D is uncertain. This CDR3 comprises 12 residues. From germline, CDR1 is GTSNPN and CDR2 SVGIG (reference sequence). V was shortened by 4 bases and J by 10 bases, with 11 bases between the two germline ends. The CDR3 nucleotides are TGTGCCTGGATCCCCCCGGAATCACCCCTCCACTTT. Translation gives CAWIPPESPLHF.

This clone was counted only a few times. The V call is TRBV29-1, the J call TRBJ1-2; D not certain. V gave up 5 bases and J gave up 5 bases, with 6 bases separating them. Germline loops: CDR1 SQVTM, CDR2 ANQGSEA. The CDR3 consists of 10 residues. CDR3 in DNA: TGCAGCGTTCTCAGTTATGGCTACACCTTC. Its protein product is CSVLSYGYTF. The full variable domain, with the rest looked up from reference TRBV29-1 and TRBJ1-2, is SAVISQKPSRDICQRGTSLTIQCQVDSQVTMMFWYRQQPGQSLTLIATANQGSEATYESGFVIDKFPISRPNLTFSTLTVSNMSPEDSSIYLCSVLSYGYTFGSGTRLTVV.

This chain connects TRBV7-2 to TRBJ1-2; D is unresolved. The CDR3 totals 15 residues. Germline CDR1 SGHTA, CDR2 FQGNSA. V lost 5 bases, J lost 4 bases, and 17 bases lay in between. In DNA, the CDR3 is TGTGCCAGCAGCCCGCTAGGTATTGGGTCCTATGGCTACACCTTC. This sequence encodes CASSPLGIGSYGYTF.

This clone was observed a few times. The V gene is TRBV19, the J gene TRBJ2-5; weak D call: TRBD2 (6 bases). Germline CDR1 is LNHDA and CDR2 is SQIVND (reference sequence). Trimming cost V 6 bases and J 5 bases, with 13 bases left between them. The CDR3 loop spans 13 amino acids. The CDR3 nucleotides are TGTGCCAGTAGAGCACTAGCTACGGAGACCCAGTACTTC. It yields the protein CASRALATETQYF.

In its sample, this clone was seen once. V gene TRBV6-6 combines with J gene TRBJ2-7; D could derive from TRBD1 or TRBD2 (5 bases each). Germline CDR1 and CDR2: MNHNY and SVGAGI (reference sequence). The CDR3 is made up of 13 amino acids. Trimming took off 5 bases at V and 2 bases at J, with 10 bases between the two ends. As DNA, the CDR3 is TGTGCCAGCAGTGGGGACGGTACCTACGAGCAGTACTTC. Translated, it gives CASSGDGTYEQYF.

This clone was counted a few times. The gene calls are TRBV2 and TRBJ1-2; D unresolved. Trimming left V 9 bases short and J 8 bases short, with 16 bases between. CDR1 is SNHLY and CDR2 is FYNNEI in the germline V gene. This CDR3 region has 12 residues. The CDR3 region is CAREIDSLGYTF. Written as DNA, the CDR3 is TGTGCCAGGGAAATTGATAGCTTAGGCTACACCTTC.

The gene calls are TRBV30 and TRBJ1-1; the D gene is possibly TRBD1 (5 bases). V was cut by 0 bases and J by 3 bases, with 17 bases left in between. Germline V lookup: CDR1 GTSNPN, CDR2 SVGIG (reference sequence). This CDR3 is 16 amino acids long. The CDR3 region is CAWSVQRLGRDTEAFF. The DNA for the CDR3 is TGTGCCTGGAGTGTACAAAGATTGGGGCGAGACACTGAAGCTTTCTTT.

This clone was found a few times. CDR3 amino acids: CASSNSWGAYGYTF. As DNA, the CDR3 is TGTGCCAGCAGTAACAGTTGGGGAGCCTATGGCTACACCTTC. The rearrangement joins TRBV6-5 to TRBJ1-2; no clear D. Per the germline V gene, CDR1 is MNHEY and CDR2 is SVGAGI. Trimming stripped 5 bases from V and 4 bases from J, with 14 bases between. The CDR3 covers 14 residues.

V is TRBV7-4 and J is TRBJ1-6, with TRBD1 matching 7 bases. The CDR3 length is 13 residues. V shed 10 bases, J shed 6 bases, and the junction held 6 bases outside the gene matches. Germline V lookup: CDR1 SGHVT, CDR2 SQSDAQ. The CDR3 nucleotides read TGTGCCACCAGACAGGGTCCTAATTCACCCCTCCACTTT. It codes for CATRQGPNSPLHF.

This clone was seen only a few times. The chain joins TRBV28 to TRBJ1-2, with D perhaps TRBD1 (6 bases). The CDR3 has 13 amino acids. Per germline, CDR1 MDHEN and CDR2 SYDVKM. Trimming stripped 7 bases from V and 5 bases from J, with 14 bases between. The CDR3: CASTSGEPYGYTF. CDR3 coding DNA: TGTGCCAGCACCTCAGGGGAGCCTTATGGCTACACCTTC.

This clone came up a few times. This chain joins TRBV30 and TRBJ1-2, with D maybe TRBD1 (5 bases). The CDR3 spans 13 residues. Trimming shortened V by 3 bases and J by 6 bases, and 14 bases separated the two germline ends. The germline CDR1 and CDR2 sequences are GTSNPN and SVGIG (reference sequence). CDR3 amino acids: CAWRPPGRNGYTF. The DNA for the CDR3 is TGTGCCTGGAGGCCCCCAGGGCGGAATGGCTACACCTTC.

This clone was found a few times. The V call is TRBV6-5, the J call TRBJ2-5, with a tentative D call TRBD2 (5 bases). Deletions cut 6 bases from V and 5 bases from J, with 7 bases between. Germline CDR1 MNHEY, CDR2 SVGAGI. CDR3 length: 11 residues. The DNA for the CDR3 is TGTGCCAGCAGCCGCGGGGAGACCCAGTACTTC. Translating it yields CASSRGETQYF.

CDR3 nucleotide sequence: TGCAGCGCCCTACTTGGGGATTACTATGGCTACACCTTC. Residues: CSALLGDYYGYTF. The chain has TRBV29-1 and TRBJ1-2; D ambiguous. In germline, CDR1 is SQVTM, CDR2 ANQGSEA. Trimming removed 7 bases from V and 3 bases from J, with 15 bases in between. The CDR3 covers 13 residues.

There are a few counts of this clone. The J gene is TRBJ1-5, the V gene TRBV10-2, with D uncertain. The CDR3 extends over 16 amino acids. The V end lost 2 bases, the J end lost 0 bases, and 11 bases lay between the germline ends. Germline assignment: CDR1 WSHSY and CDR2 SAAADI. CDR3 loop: CASSEPPGNSNQPQHF. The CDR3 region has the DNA TGCGCCAGCAGTGAGCCGCCAGGTAATAGCAATCAGCCCCAGCATTTT.

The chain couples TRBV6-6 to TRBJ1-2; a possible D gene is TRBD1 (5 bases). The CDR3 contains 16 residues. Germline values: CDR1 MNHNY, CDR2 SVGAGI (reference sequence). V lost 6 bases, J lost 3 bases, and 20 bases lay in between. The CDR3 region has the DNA TGTGCCAGCAGCCATACGACAGAGACTACCGACTATGGCTACACCTTC. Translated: CASSHTTETTDYGYTF.

The CDR3 bases are TGTGCCAGCAACTCGGGACAGCATAATTCACCCCTCCACTTT. This sequence encodes CASNSGQHNSPLHF. The V and J genes are TRBV6-5 and TRBJ1-6; 7 nucleotides match TRBD1. The CDR3 length is 14 residues. V was pared by 7 bases and J by 5 bases, with 5 bases of the junction left unmatched. CDR1 MNHEY and CDR2 SVGAGI come from the germline V gene.

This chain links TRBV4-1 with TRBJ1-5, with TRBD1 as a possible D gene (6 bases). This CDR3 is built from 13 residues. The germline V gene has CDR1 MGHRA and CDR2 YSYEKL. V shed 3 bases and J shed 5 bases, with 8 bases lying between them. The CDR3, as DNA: TGCGCCAGCAGCCACTCAGGGGATCAGCCCCAGCATTTT. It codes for CASSHSGDQPQHF.

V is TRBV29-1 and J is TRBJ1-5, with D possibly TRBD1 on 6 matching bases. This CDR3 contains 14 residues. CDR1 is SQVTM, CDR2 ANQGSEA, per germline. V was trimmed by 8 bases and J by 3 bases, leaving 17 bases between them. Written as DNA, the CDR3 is TGCAGCTCCACGAGCGGGGGCCCCAATCAGCCCCAGCATTTT. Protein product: CSSTSGGPNQPQHF.

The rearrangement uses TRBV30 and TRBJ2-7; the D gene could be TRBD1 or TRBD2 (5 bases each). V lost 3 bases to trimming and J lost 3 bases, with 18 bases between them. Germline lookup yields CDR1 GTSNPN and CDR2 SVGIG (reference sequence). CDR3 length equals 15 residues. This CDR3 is CAWSAPRDGLYEQYF. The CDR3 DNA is TGTGCCTGGAGCGCACCCCGGGACGGACTCTACGAGCAGTACTTC.

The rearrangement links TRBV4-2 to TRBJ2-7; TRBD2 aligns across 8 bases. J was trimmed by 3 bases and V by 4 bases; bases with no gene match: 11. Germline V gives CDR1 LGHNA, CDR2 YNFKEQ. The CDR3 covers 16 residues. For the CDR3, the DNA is TGTGCCAGCAGCCGGAGGCCCGGGGGGGCCCACTACGAGCAGTACTTC. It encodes CASSRRPGGAHYEQYF.

Here the CDR3 DNA reads TGCGCCAGCAGCCAAGATTGGGGCCAGGGGTTTTTTGGCTACACCTTC. Its translation is CASSQDWGQGFFGYTF. The V and J genes are TRBV4-1 and TRBJ1-2, with a possible D match to TRBD1 (6 bases). Trimming shortened V by 0 bases and J by 7 bases, and 18 bases separated the two germline ends. The CDR3 is 16 amino acids. Germline V lookup: CDR1 MGHRA, CDR2 YSYEKL.

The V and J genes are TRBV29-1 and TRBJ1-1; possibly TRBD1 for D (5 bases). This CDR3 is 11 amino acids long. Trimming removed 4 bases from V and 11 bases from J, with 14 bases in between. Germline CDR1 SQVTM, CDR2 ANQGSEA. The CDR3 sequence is CSVARGPEAFF. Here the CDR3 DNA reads TGCAGCGTTGCGAGGGGCCCGGAGGCTTTCTTT. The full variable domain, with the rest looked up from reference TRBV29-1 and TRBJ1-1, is SAVISQKPSRDICQRGTSLTIQCQVDSQVTMMFWYRQQPGQSLTLIATANQGSEATYESGFVIDKFPISRPNLTFSTLTVSNMSPEDSSIYLCSVARGPEAFFGQGTRLTVV.

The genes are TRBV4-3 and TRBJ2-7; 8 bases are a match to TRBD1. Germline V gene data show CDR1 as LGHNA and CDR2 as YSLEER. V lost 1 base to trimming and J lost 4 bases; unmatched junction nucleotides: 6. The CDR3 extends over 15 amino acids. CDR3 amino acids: CASSQGPGQVYEQYF. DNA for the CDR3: TGCGCCAGCAGCCAAGGGCCGGGACAGGTATACGAGCAGTACTTC.

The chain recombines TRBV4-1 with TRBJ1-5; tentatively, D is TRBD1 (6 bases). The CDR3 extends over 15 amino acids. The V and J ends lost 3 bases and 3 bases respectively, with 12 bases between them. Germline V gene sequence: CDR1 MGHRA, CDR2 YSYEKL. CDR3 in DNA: TGCGCCAGCAGCCAGTACACAGGGCCCAATCAGCCCCAGCATTTT. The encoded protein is CASSQYTGPNQPQHF.